This note documents a single T cell receptor beta chain sequence. The antigen is undetermined. This sample stems from a study of cytomegalovirus exposure and HLA in healthy donors. Study-wide findings and caveats: Earlier analysis found most TCR beta V segments productive about 90% or about 30% of the time. Later analysis identified a missense DCLRE1C variant that was linked to TCR beta V- and J-gene trimming.

With 60 Vbeta and 13 Jbeta primers, the PCR was carried out. Measured with immunoSEQ multiplex PCR; TCRdb has only the in-frame clones, and not every one. The sample records over 200,000 clones, about 77% being singletons. The donors (healthy individuals) were bone marrow donors. Material: PBMCs. The sequence was collected from a woman younger than 45 in good health and CMV-seronegative.

The CDR3 region is CASSPGTLSGNTIYF. CDR3 DNA: TGTGCCAGCTCACCAGGCACCCTCTCTGGAAACACCATATATTTT. This sequence joins TRBV18 and TRBJ1-3, with D hard to call. CDR3 length: 15 amino acids. Trimming took 2 bases from V and 0 from J, leaving 8 bases between them. Germline CDR1 and CDR2: KGHSH and LQKENI.